The T cell receptor beta chain described here comes from a study of cytomegalovirus exposure and HLA in healthy donors. The PCR was carried out with 60 Vbeta primers and 13 Jbeta primers. This table comes from immunoSEQ multiplex PCR, and its TCRdb copy is limited to in-frame clones, with some not included. The sample has approximately 190,000 clones, over 75% seen once. Germline CDR1 and CDR2: MNHNY and SVGAGI (reference sequence). The CDR3 has 14 residues. Trimming stripped 6 bases from V and 3 bases from J, with 11 bases between. This clonotype originated in a man aged 50-59 years in good health and CMV-seronegative. The chain recombines TRBV6-6 with TRBJ2-2; tentative D call: TRBD2 (6 bases). The specimen sequenced was PBMCs. The CDR3 sequence: CASSPGGYTGELFF. The CDR3 DNA follows: TGTGCCAGCAGCCCCGGGGGTTACACCGGGGAGCTGTTTTTT.